These 10 T cell receptor beta chains were all obtained from the same sample, sequenced in a study of tumor-infiltrating T cells and Merkel cell polyomavirus. Study as a whole: CD8+ T cells recognized the Merkel cell polyomavirus KLL epitope.

Repertoires were generated with immunoSEQ multiplex PCR, while TCRdb's copy carries only in-frame clones and drops some. The sample carries 26,000 or so clones, roughly nine tenths recorded once. Immunohistochemistry showed robust Merkel cell polyomavirus Large T antigen staining in every patient's tumor. Sample: lymph node tissue. Every receptor here comes from a man aged 50-60 years with Merkel cell carcinoma.

This chain links TRBV6-5 with TRBJ2-7; D is possibly TRBD1 (6 bases). The CDR3 totals 14 residues. Germline V gene data show CDR1 as MNHEY and CDR2 as SVGAGI. Trimming took 6 bases from V and 4 from J, leaving 16 bases between them. CDR3 residues: CASRFPTGPYEQYF. The DNA for the CDR3 is TGTGCCAGCAGGTTCCCGACAGGACCTTACGAGCAGTACTTC.

This rearrangement joins TRBV30 to TRBJ1-6; D remains ambiguous. The CDR3 covers 14 residues. Germline V gene sequence: CDR1 GTSNPN, CDR2 SVGIG (reference sequence). Trimming shortened V by 0 bases and J by 10 bases, and 13 bases separated the two germline ends. The CDR3 region is CAWSVFGDRSPLHF. The CDR3 DNA reads TGTGCCTGGAGTGTATTCGGGGATCGGTCACCCCTCCACTTT.

The V and J genes are TRBV7-2 and TRBJ2-5; D is ambiguous. V gave up 4 bases and J gave up 0 bases, with 6 bases separating them. Germline V gene lookup returns CDR1 SGHTA and CDR2 FQGNSA. The CDR3 totals 13 residues. The CDR3 DNA reads TGTGCCAGCAGCTCTGACTACCAAGAGACCCAGTACTTC. This translates into CASSSDYQETQYF.

Comments on this clone: At one of its ends the junction is not consistent with the germline gene, which may arise from a read error. V is TRBV7-2 and J is TRBJ1-2; possible D gene TRBD1, 5 bases. Germline CDR1 SGHTA, CDR2 FQGNSA. This CDR3 spans 12 amino acids. The CDR3 DNA follows: TGTGCCAGCAGCTTCTCTAAAGGCTCAGGGAACTTC. This gives the protein CASSFSKGSGNF.

The chain carries TRBV5-4 and TRBJ2-7, with D possibly TRBD2 on 6 matching bases. Germline V CDR1 and CDR2: SGHNT, YYREEE (reference sequence). The CDR3 loop spans 14 amino acids. The V and J ends lost 2 bases and 4 bases respectively, with 13 bases between them. CDR3 sequence (DNA): TGTGCCAGCAGCTTCCGGGAGCAGACGTACGAGCAGTACTTC. Amino acids: CASSFREQTYEQYF.

The chain uses TRBV7-9 and TRBJ1-5; TRBD1 matches at 7 bases. The CDR3 totals 9 residues. CDR1 is SEHNR, CDR2 FQNEAQ, per germline (reference sequence). V shed 10 bases and J 14 bases; nucleotides not matched to a gene: 5. CDR3 in amino acids: CATGTEEHF. The CDR3 DNA reads as TGTGCCACCGGGACAGAGGAGCATTTT. The whole variable domain, remainder taken from reference TRBV7-9 and TRBJ1-5, is DTGVSQNPRHKITKRGQNVTFRCDPISEHNRLYWYRQTLGQGPEFLTYFQNEAQLEKSRLLSDRFSAERPKGSFSTLEIQRTEQGDSAMYLCATGTEEHFGDGTRLSIL.

V gene TRBV9 combines with J gene TRBJ1-1; D is uncertain. V was pared by 0 bases and J by 1 base, with 10 bases between. The germline V gene encodes CDR1 SGDLS and CDR2 YYNGEE. The CDR3 is 15 residues long. The CDR3 is CASSVAGSGNTEAFF. The CDR3 nucleotides are TGTGCCAGCAGCGTAGCTGGTTCGGGGAACACTGAAGCTTTCTTT.

J is TRBJ2-7 and V is TRBV4-2; 8 nucleotides match TRBD1. The CDR3 is 14 residues long. CDR1 and CDR2 (germline): LGHNA, YNFKEQ. The trim removed 0 bases at V and 5 bases at J, leaving 3 bases unmatched. The DNA of the CDR3 is TGTGCCAGCAGCCAAGATTGGACAGGGAACGAGCAGTACTTC. Protein product: CASSQDWTGNEQYF.

The chain combines TRBV11-2 with TRBJ2-2; the D gene is possibly TRBD1 (5 bases). This CDR3 contains 15 residues. Germline V gene lookup returns CDR1 SGHAT and CDR2 FQNNGV. Trimming shortened V by 4 bases and J by 1 base, and 10 bases separated the two germline ends. The CDR3 sequence is CASSWGLGNTGELFF. Here the CDR3 DNA reads TGTGCCAGCAGCTGGGGCCTGGGGAACACCGGGGAGCTGTTTTTT. Full variable domain (rest looked up from reference TRBV11-2 and TRBJ2-2): EAGVAQSPRYKIIEKRQSVAFWCNPISGHATLYWYQQILGQGPKLLIQFQNNGVVDDSQLPKDRFSAERLKGVDSTLKIQPAKLEDSAVYLCASSWGLGNTGELFFGEGSRLTVL.

The chain joins TRBV25-1 to TRBJ2-3, with 8 bases aligning to TRBD2. In germline, CDR1 is MGHDK, CDR2 SYGVNS. V shed 2 bases, J shed 4 bases, and the junction held 8 bases outside the gene matches. The CDR3 is made up of 16 amino acids. Here the CDR3 reads CASSEQEREIADTQYF. The CDR3 DNA follows: TGTGCCAGCAGTGAACAGGAGCGGGAGATCGCAGATACGCAGTATTTT.